This TCR delta chain comes out of a study of gamma-delta T cells after stem cell transplantation. To note about this clone: TCRdb's protein for this DNA is that of a much larger clone and differs from the translation at residue 15, likely a read error; the protein shown is the DNA translation.

TCRdb reanalysed the RT-PCR reads with CATT. The sample contains approximately 1,500 delta-chain clones, under 2% of which appear only once. The receptor comes from a human donor. It is not recorded whose cells these are; they may come from a transplant donor. Specimen: gamma-delta T cells.

The CDR3 reads CACDRLPLGVSEDKPIF. The CDR3 region has the DNA TGTGCCTGTGACCGATTACCATTGGGGGTCTCCGAGGATAAACCCATCTTT. The chain combines TRDV2 with TRDJ1; a possible D gene is TRDD3 (6 bases). CDR3 length equals 17 residues. Germline V CDR1 and CDR2: GEAIGNYY, EKD.